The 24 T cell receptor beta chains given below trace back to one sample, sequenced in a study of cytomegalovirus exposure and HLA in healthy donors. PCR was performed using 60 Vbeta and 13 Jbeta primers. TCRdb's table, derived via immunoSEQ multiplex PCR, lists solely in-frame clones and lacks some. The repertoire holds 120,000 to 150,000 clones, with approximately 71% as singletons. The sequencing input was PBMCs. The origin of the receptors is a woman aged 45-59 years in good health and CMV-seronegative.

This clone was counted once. As DNA, the CDR3 is TGCAGCGCATCCACCTCAGGCTTACGCGAGCAGTACTTC. Its translation: CSASTSGLREQYF. This chain uses TRBV29-1 with TRBJ2-7; D unresolved. Trimming left V 7 bases short and J 6 bases short, with 19 bases between. Germline CDR1 and CDR2: SQVTM and ANQGSEA. CDR3 length: 13 residues.

CDR3 coding DNA: TGTGCCAGCAGTGGAACCGGGACAGAGACGAACACCGGGGAGCTGTTTTTT. Amino acid sequence: CASSGTGTETNTGELFF. This chain uses TRBV6-1 with TRBJ2-2; TRBD1 matches 7 bases. Germline V gene lookup returns CDR1 MNHNS and CDR2 SASEGT. V shed 4 bases, J shed 0 bases, and the junction held 8 bases outside the gene matches. The CDR3 sequence is 17 residues long.

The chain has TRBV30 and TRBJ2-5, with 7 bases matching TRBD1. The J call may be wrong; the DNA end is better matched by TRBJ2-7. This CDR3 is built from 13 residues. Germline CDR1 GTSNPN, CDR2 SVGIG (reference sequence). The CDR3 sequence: CAWTQGQYYEQYF. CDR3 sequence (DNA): TGTGCCTGGACACAGGGACAGTACTACGAGCAGTACTTC.

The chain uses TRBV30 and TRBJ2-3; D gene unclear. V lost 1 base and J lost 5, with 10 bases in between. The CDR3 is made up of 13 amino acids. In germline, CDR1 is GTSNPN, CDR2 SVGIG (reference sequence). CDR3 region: CAWSEPTGDTQYF. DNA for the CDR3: TGTGCCTGGAGTGAGCCTACTGGAGATACGCAGTATTTT.

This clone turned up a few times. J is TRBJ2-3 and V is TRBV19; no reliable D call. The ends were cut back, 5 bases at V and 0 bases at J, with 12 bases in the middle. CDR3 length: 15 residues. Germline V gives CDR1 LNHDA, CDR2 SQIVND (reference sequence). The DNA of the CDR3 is TGTGCCAGTAGTTCCTCGCCGGTTAGCACAGATACGCAGTATTTT. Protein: CASSSSPVSTDTQYF.

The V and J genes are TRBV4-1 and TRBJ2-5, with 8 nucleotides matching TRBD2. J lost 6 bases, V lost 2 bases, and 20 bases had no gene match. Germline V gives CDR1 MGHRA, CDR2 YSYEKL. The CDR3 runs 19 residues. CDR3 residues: CASSQWPSTMGSGVKTQYF. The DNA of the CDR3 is TGCGCCAGCAGCCAATGGCCCAGTACGATGGGTAGCGGGGTAAAGACCCAGTACTTC.

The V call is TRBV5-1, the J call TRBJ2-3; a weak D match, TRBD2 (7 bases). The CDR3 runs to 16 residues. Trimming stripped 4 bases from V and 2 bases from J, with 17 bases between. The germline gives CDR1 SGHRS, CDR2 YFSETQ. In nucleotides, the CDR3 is TGCGCCAGCAGCCAGATGGCGGGGGCGACCACAGATACGCAGTATTTT. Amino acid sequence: CASSQMAGATTDTQYF.

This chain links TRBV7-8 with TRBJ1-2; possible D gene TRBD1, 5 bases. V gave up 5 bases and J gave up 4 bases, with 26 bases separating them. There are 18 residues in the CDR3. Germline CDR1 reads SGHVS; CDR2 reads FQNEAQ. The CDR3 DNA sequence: TGTGCCAGCAGCCCCTACTGGCAGACAGCAACCCGGCTCTATGGCTACACCTTC. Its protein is CASSPYWQTATRLYGYTF.

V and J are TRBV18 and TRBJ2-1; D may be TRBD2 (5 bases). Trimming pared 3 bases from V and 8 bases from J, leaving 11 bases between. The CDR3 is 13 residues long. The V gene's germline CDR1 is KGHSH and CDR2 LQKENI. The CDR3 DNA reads TGTGCCAGCTCACCGACCGGCGGGCATGAGCAGTTCTTC. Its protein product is CASSPTGGHEQFF.

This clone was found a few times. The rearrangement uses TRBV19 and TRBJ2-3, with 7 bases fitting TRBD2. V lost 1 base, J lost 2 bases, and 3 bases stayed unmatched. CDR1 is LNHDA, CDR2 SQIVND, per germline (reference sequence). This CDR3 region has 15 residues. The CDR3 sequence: CASSIVRGNTDTQYF. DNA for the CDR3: TGTGCCAGTAGTATAGTGCGGGGGAACACAGATACGCAGTATTTT. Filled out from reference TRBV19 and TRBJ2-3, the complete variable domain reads DGGITQSPKYLFRKEGQNVTLSCEQNLNHDAMYWYRQDPGQGLRLIYYSQIVNDFQKGDIAEGYSVSREKKESFPLTVTSAQKNPTAFYLCASSIVRGNTDTQYFGPGTRLTVL.

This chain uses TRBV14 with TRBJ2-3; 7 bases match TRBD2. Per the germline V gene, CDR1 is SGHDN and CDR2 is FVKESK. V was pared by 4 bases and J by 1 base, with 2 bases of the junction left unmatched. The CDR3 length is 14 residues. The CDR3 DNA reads TGTGCCAGCAGCCTCCTAGCGGGCACAGATACGCAGTATTTT. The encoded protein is CASSLLAGTDTQYF.

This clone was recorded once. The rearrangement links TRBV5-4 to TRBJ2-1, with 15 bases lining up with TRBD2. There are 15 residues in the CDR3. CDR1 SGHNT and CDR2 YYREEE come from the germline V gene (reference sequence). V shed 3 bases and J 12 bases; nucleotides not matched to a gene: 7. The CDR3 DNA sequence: TGTGCCAGCAGCTGGACTAGCGGGGGGGCTAGGGGGCAGTTCTTC. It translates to CASSWTSGGARGQFF. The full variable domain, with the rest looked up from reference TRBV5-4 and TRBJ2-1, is ETGVTQSPTHLIKTRGQQVTLRCSSQSGHNTVSWYQQALGQGPQFIFQYYREEENGRGNFPPRFSGLQFPNYSSELNVNALELDDSALYLCASSWTSGGARGQFFGPGTRLTVL.

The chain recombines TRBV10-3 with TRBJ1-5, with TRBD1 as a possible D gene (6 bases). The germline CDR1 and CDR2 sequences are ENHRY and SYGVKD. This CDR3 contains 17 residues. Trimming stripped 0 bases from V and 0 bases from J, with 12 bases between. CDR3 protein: CAISESFGTSSNQPQHF. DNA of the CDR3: TGTGCCATCAGTGAGTCCTTCGGGACATCTAGCAATCAGCCCCAGCATTTT.

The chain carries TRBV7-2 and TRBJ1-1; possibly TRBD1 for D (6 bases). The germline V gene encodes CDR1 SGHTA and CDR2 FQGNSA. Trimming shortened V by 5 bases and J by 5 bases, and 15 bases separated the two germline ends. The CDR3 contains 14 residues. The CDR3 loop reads CASSGGGTGTEAFF. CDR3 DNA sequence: TGTGCCAGCAGCGGGGGGGGCACGGGGACTGAAGCTTTCTTT.

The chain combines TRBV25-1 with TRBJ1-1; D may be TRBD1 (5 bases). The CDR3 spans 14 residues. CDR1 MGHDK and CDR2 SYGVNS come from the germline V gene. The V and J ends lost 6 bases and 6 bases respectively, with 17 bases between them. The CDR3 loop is CASRDTGRFAEAFF. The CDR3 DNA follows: TGTGCCAGCAGGGACACCGGGAGGTTCGCTGAAGCTTTCTTT.

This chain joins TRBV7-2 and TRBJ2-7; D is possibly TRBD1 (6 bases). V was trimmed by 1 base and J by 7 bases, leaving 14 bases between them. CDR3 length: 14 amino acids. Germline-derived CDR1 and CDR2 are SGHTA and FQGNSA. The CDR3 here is CASSLGSGATEQYF. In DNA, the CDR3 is TGTGCCAGCAGCTTAGGGTCAGGGGCAACTGAGCAGTACTTC.

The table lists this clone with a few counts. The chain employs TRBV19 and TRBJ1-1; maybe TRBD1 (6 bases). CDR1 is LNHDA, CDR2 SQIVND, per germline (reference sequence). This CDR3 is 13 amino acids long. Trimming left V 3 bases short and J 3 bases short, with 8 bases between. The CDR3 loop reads CASSMRTDTEAFF. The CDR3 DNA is TGTGCCAGTAGTATGAGGACAGACACTGAAGCTTTCTTT.

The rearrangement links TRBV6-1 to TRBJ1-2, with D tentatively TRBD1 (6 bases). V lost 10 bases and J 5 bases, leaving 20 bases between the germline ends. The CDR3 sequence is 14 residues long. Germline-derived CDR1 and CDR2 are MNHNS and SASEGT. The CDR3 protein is CATDAGRGLYGYTF. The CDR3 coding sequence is TGTGCCACCGACGCGGGCAGGGGCTTATATGGCTACACCTTC.

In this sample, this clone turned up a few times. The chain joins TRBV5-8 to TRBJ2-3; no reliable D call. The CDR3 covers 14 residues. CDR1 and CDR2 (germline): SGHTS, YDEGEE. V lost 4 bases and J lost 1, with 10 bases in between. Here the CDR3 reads CASSLEWGTDTQYF. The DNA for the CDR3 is TGTGCCAGCAGCCTAGAGTGGGGCACAGATACGCAGTATTTT.

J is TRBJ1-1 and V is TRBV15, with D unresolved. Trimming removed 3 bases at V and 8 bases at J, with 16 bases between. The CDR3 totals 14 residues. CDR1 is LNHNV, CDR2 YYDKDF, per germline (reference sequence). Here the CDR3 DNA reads TGTGCCACCAGCAGCCTGGAGGCGAGGGCAGAAGCTTTCTTT. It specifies CATSSLEARAEAFF.

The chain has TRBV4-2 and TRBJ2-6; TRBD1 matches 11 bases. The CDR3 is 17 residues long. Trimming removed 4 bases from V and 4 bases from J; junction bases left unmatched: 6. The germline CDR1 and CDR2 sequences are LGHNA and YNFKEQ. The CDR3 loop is CASSPRTGGEGANVLTF. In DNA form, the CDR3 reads TGTGCCAGCAGCCCCCGGACAGGGGGCGAAGGGGCCAACGTCCTGACTTTC.

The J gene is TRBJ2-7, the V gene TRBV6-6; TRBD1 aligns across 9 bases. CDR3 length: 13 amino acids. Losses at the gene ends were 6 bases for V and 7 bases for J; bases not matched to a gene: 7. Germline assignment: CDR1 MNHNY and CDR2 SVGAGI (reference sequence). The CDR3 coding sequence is TGTGCCAGCAGGCGGGACAGGGAGTCTGAGCAGTACTTC. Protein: CASRRDRESEQYF.

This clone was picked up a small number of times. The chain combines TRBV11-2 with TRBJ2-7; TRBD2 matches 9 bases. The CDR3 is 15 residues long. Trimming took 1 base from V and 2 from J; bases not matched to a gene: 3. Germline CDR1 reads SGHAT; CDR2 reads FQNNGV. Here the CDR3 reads CASSLGLAGTYEQYF. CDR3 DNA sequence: TGTGCCAGCAGCTTAGGTCTAGCGGGGACCTACGAGCAGTACTTC.

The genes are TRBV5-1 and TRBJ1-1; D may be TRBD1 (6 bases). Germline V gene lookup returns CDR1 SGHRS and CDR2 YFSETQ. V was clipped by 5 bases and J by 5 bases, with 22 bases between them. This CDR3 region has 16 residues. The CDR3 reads CASSWGAGGAGTEAFF. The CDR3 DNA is TGCGCCAGCAGTTGGGGGGCGGGGGGCGCGGGTACTGAAGCTTTCTTT.